The 3 T cell receptor beta chains listed next were all sequenced from one sample in a study of shared clonotypes between healthy human individuals (dated by TCRdb to the early 2020s). Libraries were prepared through the immunoSEQ multiplex PCR assay. Entries here come from immuneACCESS through TCRdb and include only in-frame sequences with V and J called. Some clones fail to appear in such tables; in the studies checked, an unresolved V gene covers under half of the shortfall, and the cause of the remainder is unknown. This sample gives some 120,000 clones in total; 68% of them show up just once. The ten biggest clones cover roughly 24% of the sample. The sequenced sample was memory CD8+ T cells sorted from blood. The sample's cell subset or site label is to be understood as: CD45RO+ cells pooled with CCR7-negative TemRA cells. These receptors all stem from a woman under 40 in good health.

The CDR3 spells CASSRLAGGSSYEQYF. CDR3 coding DNA: TGTGCCAGCAGCCGTCTAGCGGGAGGAAGCTCCTACGAGCAGTACTTC. V and J are TRBV27 and TRBJ2-7; 11 nucleotides line up with TRBD2. The CDR3 sequence is 16 residues long. Germline CDR1 reads MNHEY; CDR2 reads SMNVEV (reference sequence). Germline trimming cut 6 bases from V and 0 bases from J; bases unmatched to any gene: 7.

The V gene is TRBV6-4, the J gene TRBJ2-6, with D possibly being TRBD2 (7 bases). Per germline, CDR1 MRHNA and CDR2 SNTAGT. This CDR3 comprises 16 residues. The germline V and J ends were trimmed by 3 bases and 7 bases, with 16 bases remaining between them. The CDR3 DNA reads TGTGCCAGCAGTGAGGGCGGGGGCTCGGGAGCCAACGTCCTGACTTTC. Its translation is CASSEGGGSGANVLTF.

The rearrangement links TRBV5-1 to TRBJ1-3, with TRBD1 matching 7 bases. From germline, CDR1 is SGHRS and CDR2 YFSETQ. V lost 4 bases to trimming and J lost 2 bases; unmatched junction nucleotides: 6. The CDR3 is made up of 15 amino acids. CDR3 sequence reads: CASSPWDRPGNTIYF. The CDR3 coding sequence is TGCGCCAGCAGCCCCTGGGACAGACCTGGAAACACCATATATTTT.